This T cell receptor (beta chain) was profiled in a study of OX40 agonist ivuxolimab in advanced cancers. Notes on the study in general: CD4+ and CD8+ blood T cells expanded clonally by week 6 at 0.1 to 3.0 mg/kg. Average numbers of expanded clones were greater in CD8+ T cells than in CD4+.

Using immunoSEQ multiplex PCR, the repertoire was profiled, and TCRdb retains in-frame clones only, with some absent. The data contain around 95,000 clones, around 90% of them seen just once; the ten biggest clones take up more than 0.15%. The sampling schedule covered blood at baseline, cycle 4 day 1, and cycle 7 day 1. On this clone: The antigen remains unidentified.

This CDR3 contains 14 residues. J gave up 1 base and V 7 bases, and 4 bases lay outside the gene matches. Germline values: CDR1 MDHEN, CDR2 SYDVKM. The material was CD4+ or CD8+ T cells sorted from blood, obtained in a trial of the OX40 agonist ivuxolimab. The rearrangement joins TRBV28 to TRBJ2-7; 10 bases align to TRBD2. The TCR was taken from an adult with an advanced solid tumor such as melanoma, head and neck, liver or kidney cancer. CDR3 region: CASKSGRVSYEQYF. For the CDR3, the DNA is TGTGCCAGCAAAAGCGGGAGGGTATCCTACGAGCAGTACTTC.